The clone carrying this T cell receptor (beta chain) came up once. Sequence at one end of the junction differs from germline and may be a read error. This record belongs to a study of tumor-infiltrating lymphocytes in primary liver carcinoma. The CDR3 contains 14 residues. Per the germline V gene, CDR1 is SQVTM and CDR2 is ANQGSEA. Co-extraction yielded RNA and DNA from approximately 22-30 mg of unsorted bulk tissue. Constant-region priming of around 490 ng total RNA yielded TCR beta cDNA. Sequencing libraries for TCR beta derived from three nested multiplex PCR rounds that used slightly modified ARM-PCR. PCR rounds one and two used TRBV1-TRBV30 forward primers with a C-beta reverse primer for 10 cycles each. TCRdb reprocessed the multiplex PCR reads via MiXCR and lists one record per CDR3 protein. This table has 40,000 to 60,000 distinct CDR3 sequences, over 65% appearing once.

The V gene is TRBV29-1, the J gene TRBJ1-6; D is possibly TRBD1 (5 bases). Sequencing was done on a sample of liver tumor tissue from sampling region 3. This sample's subset: tumor region T3, left-lateral pole. This TCR derives from a man aged 40-49 years with primary liver carcinoma and hepatitis B virus infection. The CDR3 nucleotides read TGCCGCGTCGGGGACCCCTCTGGTAATTCACCCCTCCACTTT. Translating gives CRVGDPSGNSPLHF.